The text below deals with one TCR beta chain. Its antigen has not been determined. The input lacks base qualities; no much larger clone sits a single base away. The data are from a study of CD8+CD57+ T cells in acquired aplastic anemia (dated by TCRdb to the late 2010s). Concerning the study at large: DNA extracted from sorted CD4+ and CD8+ cells had a mean of about 3.3 ug, with a range of about 0.19 to 27.4 ug. Mean read counts for healthy donor samples were roughly 10 million for CD4+ cells and around 11 million for CD8+ cells. The investigation overall reported the following: Roughly 30 CD8+ CDR3 sequences were found to be shared between patients and controls, but these sequences appeared to be highly expressed in patients and within the immunodominant clones of the patients. Patients and healthy controls showed no significant difference in CD8+ Simpson's diversity (P=0.060).

TCR beta VDJ combination and CDR3 sequence profiling used genomic DNA as the template. An Illumina HiSeq 2000 was the platform used for TCR repertoire sequencing. The paper's data handling went like this. TRBV/TRBJ rearrangement plots, CDR3 size and DJ length profiles, and Simpson's diversity index were used to evaluate the repertoires. The immunodominant clone was defined as the most abundant DNA sequence in deep sequencing data. CDR3 amino acid sequences were checked for sharing between subjects and were compared against published repertoires and the VDJdb database. TCRdb reprocessed the public reads (quality trimming at Q25 with fastp, clone calling with MiXCR) and kept in-frame beta chains. Each entry merges the rows of one CDR3 protein and shows their most common DNA and genes. Clone size and V and J calls follow TCRdb, not the original study. In this sample the table shows 80,000 or so distinct CDR3 sequences, under 50% of which occur a single time. The top ten clonotypes cover approximately 62% of the sample.

TCR repertoires of sorted CD4+ and CD8+ blood T cells from severe aplastic anemia patients and healthy subjects were deep-sequenced in the study. Ficoll-Paque density gradient centrifugation was used to isolate peripheral blood mononuclear cells. CD4+ and CD8+ T cells were sorted by FACS or magnetic beads before DNA extraction. The junction carries 18 bases between V and J, which are trimmed by 4 bases and 11 bases respectively. Including cysteine and phenylalanine, the CDR3 has 15 amino acids. Only the CDR3 part of the read is kept: 45 bases, read in frame from the first base. The germline V gene provides CDR1 SNHLY and CDR2 FYNNEI.

Recombination connected TRBV2 to TRBJ1-6; the D gene is perhaps TRBD1, from 5 matching bases. The specimen was sorted CD4+, CD8+, or CD8+CD57+ T cells (not recorded which) from PBMCs. The clonotype comes from a human donor in good health, serving as a control. The nucleotide sequence is given as TGTGCCAGCAGTGGAGCGTGGGACCTTGATGCACCCCTCCACTTT. Its translation is CASSGAWDLDAPLHF.